A selection of T cell receptor beta chains follows, all from one sample in a study of early T cells in non-severe SARS-CoV-2 infection. TCRdb reprocessed the 5' RACE reads via MiXCR and lists one record per CDR3 protein. The table lists over 95,000 distinct CDR3 sequences, approximately 17% of them singletons, with around 1.3% in the top ten. Sequencing was performed on whole blood. These receptors all stem from an adult who was a healthcare worker with PCR-confirmed SARS-CoV-2 infection or an uninfected control (not recorded which). The CDR3 runs from the conserved cysteine through the conserved F or W. D genes are given only for firm matches. Part of the rows lack a size; the others show once, few, many or a class for expanded clones.

clone size: .
V gene: TRBV29-1
J gene: TRBJ2-1
D gene: TRBD2
CDR3 protein: CSTTSATSNEQFF
CDR3 DNA: TGCAGCACCACTAGCGCAACAAGCAATGAGCAGTTCTTC

clone size: .
V gene: TRBV11-2
J gene: TRBJ2-1
D gene: .
CDR3 protein: CASSPPQDLQFF
CDR3 DNA: TGTGCCAGCAGCCCCCCTCAAGATCTCCAGTTCTTC

clone size: .
V gene: TRBV6-2/TRBV6-3
J gene: TRBJ2-1
D gene: TRBD2
CDR3 protein: CASKPGVSGSSEQFF
CDR3 DNA: TGTGCCAGCAAGCCTGGTGTAAGCGGGAGTAGTGAGCAGTTCTTC

clone size: .
V gene: TRBV4-3
J gene: TRBJ2-7
D gene: .
CDR3 protein: CASSEGTRRSYEQYF
CDR3 DNA: TGCGCCAGCAGCGAAGGCACCCGAAGGTCCTACGAGCAGTACTTC

clone size: few
V gene: TRBV7-2
J gene: TRBJ2-3
D gene: TRBD2
CDR3 protein: CASSRTSGGWGTDTQYF
CDR3 DNA: TGTGCCAGCAGCCGGACTAGCGGGGGGTGGGGCACAGATACGCAGTATTTT

clone size: .
V gene: TRBV6-2/TRBV6-3
J gene: TRBJ2-7
D gene: .
CDR3 protein: CASSYGIDEQYF
CDR3 DNA: TGTGCCAGCAGTTACGGGATAGACGAGCAGTACTTC

clone size: many
V gene: TRBV5-1
J gene: TRBJ1-4
D gene: .
CDR3 protein: CASSLGGSEKLFF
CDR3 DNA: TGCGCCAGCAGCTTGGGAGGGAGCGAAAAACTGTTTTTT

clone size: few
V gene: TRBV29-1
J gene: TRBJ2-5
D gene: .
CDR3 protein: CSVMPPSLETQYF
CDR3 DNA: TGCAGCGTCATGCCTCCTTCTCTAGAGACCCAGTACTTC

clone size: many
V gene: TRBV27
J gene: TRBJ2-1
D gene: .
CDR3 protein: CASKLARYNEQFF
CDR3 DNA: TGTGCCAGCAAACTAGCTAGATACAATGAGCAGTTCTTC

clone size: .
V gene: TRBV12-3/TRBV12-4
J gene: TRBJ2-5
D gene: .
CDR3 protein: CASRSQDYQETQYF
CDR3 DNA: TGTGCCAGCAGGTCACAGGATTACCAAGAGACCCAGTACTTC

clone size: .
V gene: TRBV3-1
J gene: TRBJ2-1
D gene: TRBD2
CDR3 protein: CASSRGTSGRRDEQFF
CDR3 DNA: TGTGCCAGCAGCCGGGGGACTAGCGGGAGGCGGGATGAGCAGTTCTTC

clone size: .
V gene: TRBV20-1
J gene: TRBJ2-3
D gene: .
CDR3 protein: CSARGFTDTQYF
CDR3 DNA: TGCAGTGCTAGAGGGTTCACAGATACGCAGTATTTT

clone size: .
V gene: TRBV15
J gene: TRBJ1-3
D gene: TRBD1
CDR3 protein: CATDRGDENTIYF
CDR3 DNA: TGTGCCACCGACAGGGGCGACGAAAACACCATATATTTT

clone size: many
V gene: TRBV6-2/TRBV6-3
J gene: TRBJ2-2
D gene: TRBD1
CDR3 protein: CASSPGTDTGELFF
CDR3 DNA: TGTGCCAGCAGTCCCGGGACAGACACCGGGGAGCTGTTTTTT

clone size: .
V gene: TRBV10-3
J gene: TRBJ2-3
D gene: .
CDR3 protein: CAISDGAGRTDTQYF
CDR3 DNA: TGTGCCATCAGTGACGGAGCGGGTAGGACAGATACGCAGTATTTT

clone size: few
V gene: TRBV12-3/TRBV12-4
J gene: TRBJ2-7
D gene: TRBD1
CDR3 protein: CASSSGQGSLEQYF
CDR3 DNA: TGTGCCAGCAGTTCGGGACAGGGTAGTCTCGAGCAGTACTTC

clone size: .
V gene: TRBV28
J gene: TRBJ2-1
D gene: .
CDR3 protein: CASSLQGYTYNEQFF
CDR3 DNA: TGTGCCAGCAGCCTACAGGGATACACCTACAATGAGCAGTTCTTC

clone size: few
V gene: TRBV28
J gene: TRBJ2-5
D gene: .
CDR3 protein: CASSLSAQETQYF
CDR3 DNA: TGTGCCAGCAGTTTATCAGCTCAAGAGACCCAGTACTTC

clone size: few
V gene: TRBV29-1
J gene: TRBJ2-1
D gene: .
CDR3 protein: CSVDRRGIFDEQFF
CDR3 DNA: TGCAGCGTAGACAGACGGGGGATATTCGATGAGCAGTTCTTC

clone size: .
V gene: TRBV24-1
J gene: TRBJ1-4
D gene: .
CDR3 protein: CATSDFQGGGEKLFF
CDR3 DNA: TGTGCCACCAGTGATTTCCAGGGCGGGGGTGAAAAACTGTTTTTT

clone size: once
V gene: TRBV11-2
J gene: TRBJ2-3
D gene: .
CDR3 protein: CASSLVVISDTQYF
CDR3 DNA: TGTGCCAGCAGCTTAGTGGTGATTTCAGATACGCAGTATTTT

clone size: .
V gene: TRBV5-5
J gene: TRBJ1-1
D gene: TRBD1
CDR3 protein: CASSLAGGSIEAFF
CDR3 DNA: TGTGCCAGCAGCTTGGCAGGGGGATCCATTGAAGCTTTCTTT

clone size: .
V gene: TRBV18
J gene: TRBJ2-1
D gene: .
CDR3 protein: CASSRGGEQFF
CDR3 DNA: TGTGCCAGCTCGCGGGGTGGCGAGCAGTTCTTC

clone size: .
V gene: TRBV29-1
J gene: TRBJ1-2
D gene: .
CDR3 protein: CSVEVRDLPTSNYGYTF
CDR3 DNA: TGCAGCGTTGAAGTCAGGGATCTCCCTACGTCTAACTATGGCTACACCTTC

clone size: .
V gene: TRBV7-9
J gene: TRBJ1-4
D gene: TRBD1
CDR3 protein: CASSLVGTGEEKLFF
CDR3 DNA: TGTGCCAGCAGCTTAGTAGGGACAGGGGAAGAAAAACTGTTTTTT

clone size: .
V gene: TRBV28
J gene: TRBJ1-2
D gene: .
CDR3 protein: CASSLWERLYGYTF
CDR3 DNA: TGTGCCAGCAGTTTATGGGAGCGGCTCTATGGCTACACCTTC

clone size: .
V gene: TRBV6-5
J gene: TRBJ1-2
D gene: TRBD1
CDR3 protein: CATSTGGIGYTF
CDR3 DNA: TGTGCCACTTCGACAGGGGGCATTGGCTACACCTTC

clone size: .
V gene: TRBV29-1
J gene: TRBJ2-2
D gene: .
CDR3 protein: CSVEAHGLSTHSGELFF
CDR3 DNA: TGCAGCGTTGAAGCGCACGGACTCTCTACTCACTCCGGGGAGCTGTTTTTT

clone size: .
V gene: TRBV4-1
J gene: TRBJ1-3
D gene: .
CDR3 protein: CASSQDLGAASGNTIYF
CDR3 DNA: TGCGCCAGCAGCCAAGACTTAGGGGCGGCCTCTGGAAACACCATATATTTT